These 20 T cell receptor beta chains share one sample of origin, sequenced in a study of blood T cell repertoires in COVID-19 (TCRdb year 2020). Library generation was performed with the immunoSEQ multiplex PCR assay. TCRdb obtained this table from immuneACCESS and retained in-frame rearrangements with V and J assigned. These tables miss some clones; where compared with another copy, unresolved V genes account for less than half of the shortfall, and the remainder is unexplained. The sample data list approximately 63,000 clones, and about 75% of these were observed just once. The leading ten clones occupy about 47% of the sample. Material: peripheral blood. Receptors originate from a woman older than 75 with acute or convalescent COVID-19.

This rearrangement joins TRBV18 to TRBJ2-1; 10 positions match TRBD2. CDR1 is KGHSH and CDR2 is LQKENI in the germline V gene. V shed 3 bases, J shed 4 bases, and the junction held 9 bases outside the gene matches. CDR3 size: 17 residues. The CDR3 spells CASSPGAGGPSYNEQFF. DNA of the CDR3: TGTGCCAGCTCACCGGGAGCGGGAGGGCCCTCTTACAATGAGCAGTTCTTC.

This rearrangement joins TRBV5-1 to TRBJ1-1; no clear D gene. The CDR3 contains 15 residues. V lost 4 bases, J lost 2 bases, and 15 bases lay in between. Germline V gives CDR1 SGHRS, CDR2 YFSETQ. CDR3 residues: CASSTAYSTNTEAFF. The DNA of the CDR3 is TGCGCCAGCAGCACCGCATACAGTACAAACACTGAAGCTTTCTTT.

This chain joins TRBV5-1 and TRBJ2-5, with 9 bases that match TRBD1. The CDR3 consists of 15 residues. CDR1 and CDR2 (germline): SGHRS, YFSETQ. V dropped 4 bases and J dropped 5; count of bases not matched to a gene: 9. CDR3 nucleotides: TGCGCCAGCAGCCCCCCGGGGGACAGGGAGGAGACCCAGTACTTC. Protein: CASSPPGDREETQYF.

This clone was detected only a few times. The chain combines TRBV28 with TRBJ2-7; no clear D gene. CDR3 size: 14 residues. Trimming removed 7 bases at V and 0 bases at J, with 13 bases between. Looked up from germline, CDR1 is MDHEN and CDR2 is SYDVKM. The CDR3 reads CASKKLLSSYEQYF. The CDR3, as DNA: TGTGCCAGCAAAAAGCTGCTATCCTCCTACGAGCAGTACTTC.

The chain is built from TRBV19 and TRBJ1-6; TRBD1 aligns across 10 bases. The CDR3 runs to 14 residues. Germline lookup yields CDR1 LNHDA and CDR2 SQIVND (reference sequence). J was trimmed by 9 bases and V by 6 bases; bases with no gene match: 5. CDR3 amino acids: CASRSGTGVSPLHF. For the CDR3, the DNA is TGTGCCAGTAGGTCCGGGACAGGGGTTTCACCCCTCCACTTT.

V is TRBV4-1 and J is TRBJ2-5, with D unclear. There are 16 residues in the CDR3. CDR1 and CDR2 from the germline V gene are MGHRA and YSYEKL. V lost 0 bases and J 2 bases, leaving 13 bases between the germline ends. The CDR3 coding sequence is TGCGCCAGCAGCCAAGATTTCGGTTTTGTACAAGAGACCCAGTACTTC. It translates to CASSQDFGFVQETQYF.

The J gene is TRBJ1-2, the V gene TRBV19; D possibly corresponds to TRBD1 (6 bases). Germline V gene data show CDR1 as LNHDA and CDR2 as SQIVND (reference sequence). Trimming shortened V by 5 bases and J by 5 bases, and 9 bases separated the two germline ends. This CDR3 contains 12 residues. The CDR3 reads CASSRQGYGYTF. CDR3 coding DNA: TGTGCCAGTAGTCGTCAGGGGTATGGCTACACCTTC.

This sequence joins TRBV7-8 and TRBJ2-5; D possibly corresponds to TRBD2 (6 bases). The V end was cut by 6 bases, the J end by 5 bases, with 16 bases between. The germline V gene encodes CDR1 SGHVS and CDR2 FQNEAQ. CDR3 length equals 14 residues. This CDR3 reads CASSWVAGRETQYF. The CDR3 nucleotides read TGTGCCAGCAGTTGGGTGGCGGGACGGGAGACCCAGTACTTC.

This rearrangement joins TRBV6-5 to TRBJ1-2; the match to TRBD1 covers 10 bases. Trimming cost V 8 bases and J 7 bases; bases outside gene matches: 10. This CDR3 contains 14 residues. Germline CDR1 and CDR2: MNHEY and SVGAGI. The CDR3 DNA sequence: TGTGCCAGCCGACAGGGGGCGCGTTCCTCTGGCTACACCTTC. Amino acid sequence: CASRQGARSSGYTF.

This chain uses TRBV7-2 with TRBJ1-2; D is uncertain. V was shortened by 2 bases and J by 7 bases, with 20 bases between the two germline ends. Germline V gene sequence: CDR1 SGHTA, CDR2 FQGNSA. The CDR3 sequence is 16 residues long. The chain's CDR3 is CASSLQQAASAGGYTF. The DNA for the CDR3 is TGTGCCAGCAGCTTACAGCAGGCAGCCTCCGCCGGTGGCTACACCTTC. Full variable domain (remainder filled in from reference TRBV7-2 and TRBJ1-2): GAGVSQSPSNKVTEKGKDVELRCDPISGHTALYWYRQSLGQGLEFLIYFQGNSAPDKSGLPSDRFSAERTGGSVSTLTIQRTQQEDSAVYLCASSLQQAASAGGYTFGSGTRLTVV.

The V call is TRBV28, the J call TRBJ1-1; a weak D match, TRBD1 (6 bases). CDR1 and CDR2 from the germline V gene are MDHEN and SYDVKM. The CDR3 is 15 amino acids. Trimming stripped 1 base from V and 1 base from J, with 10 bases between. The CDR3 reads CASSLSGQRNTEAFF. The DNA for the CDR3 is TGTGCCAGCAGTTTATCGGGACAACGGAACACTGAAGCTTTCTTT.

This clone was recorded many times. V usage is TRBV19 and J usage is TRBJ1-4; 7 nucleotides match TRBD1. The CDR3 length is 12 residues. Germline CDR1 is LNHDA and CDR2 is SQIVND (reference sequence). V gave up 4 bases and J gave up 14 bases; unmatched junction bases: 7. As DNA, the CDR3 is TGTGCCAGTAGTACCAACAGGGGTAGTCTGTTTTTT. It codes for CASSTNRGSLFF.

The chain joins TRBV11-2 to TRBJ1-3; D is possibly TRBD1 (6 bases). The CDR3 contains 15 residues. V lost 2 bases to trimming and J lost 3 bases, with 11 bases between them. Looked up from germline, CDR1 is SGHAT and CDR2 is FQNNGV. CDR3 amino acids: CASSLLWTDGNTIYF. The CDR3 nucleotides read TGTGCCAGCAGCTTATTATGGACAGATGGAAACACCATATATTTT. Looking up the rest from reference TRBV11-2 and TRBJ1-3 gives the full variable domain: EAGVAQSPRYKIIEKRQSVAFWCNPISGHATLYWYQQILGQGPKLLIQFQNNGVVDDSQLPKDRFSAERLKGVDSTLKIQPAKLEDSAVYLCASSLLWTDGNTIYFGEGSWLTVV.

The chain carries TRBV7-9 and TRBJ1-2, with 10 bases lining up with TRBD1. Germline lookup yields CDR1 SEHNR and CDR2 FQNEAQ (reference sequence). The CDR3 spans 14 residues. With V trimmed by 7 bases and J by 2 bases, 4 bases remained unmatched. The CDR3 loop is CASNSDRGNYGYTF. The CDR3 DNA reads as TGTGCCAGCAACTCGGACAGGGGGAACTATGGCTACACCTTC.

The chain recombines TRBV28 with TRBJ1-2; D perhaps matches TRBD1 (5 bases). Germline V CDR1 and CDR2: MDHEN, SYDVKM. Trimming pared 3 bases from V and 10 bases from J, leaving 12 bases between. The CDR3 runs to 12 residues. The CDR3 loop is CASSFAGPDYTF. CDR3 DNA: TGTGCCAGCAGTTTTGCGGGGCCGGACTACACCTTC.

This chain connects TRBV28 to TRBJ2-3; D is unclear. The CDR3 extends over 12 amino acids. Germline V gene data show CDR1 as MDHEN and CDR2 as SYDVKM. V lost 5 bases and J lost 0, with 3 bases in between. CDR3 in DNA: TGTGCCAGCAGTCTTAGCACAGATACGCAGTATTTT. Protein: CASSLSTDTQYF.

The chain uses TRBV5-1 and TRBJ2-7; 8 bases line up with TRBD2. Losses at the gene ends were 5 bases for V and 0 bases for J; bases not matched to a gene: 10. This CDR3 comprises 16 residues. CDR1 is SGHRS and CDR2 is YFSETQ in the germline V gene. The CDR3 nucleotides read TGCGCCAGCAGAACCGGACTAGCTGACTCCTCCTACGAGCAGTACTTC. Translation gives CASRTGLADSSYEQYF.

CDR3: CATSDPRWGGGEQYF. The DNA for the CDR3 is TGTGCCACCAGTGATCCCCGGTGGGGGGGAGGAGAGCAGTACTTC. The J gene is TRBJ2-7, the V gene TRBV24-1; TRBD2 aligns across 7 bases. V lost 3 bases to trimming and J lost 7 bases; unmatched junction nucleotides: 11. Per germline, CDR1 KGHDR and CDR2 SFDVKD. The CDR3 has 15 amino acids.

This clone appeared a few times. J is TRBJ2-7 and V is TRBV16; 7 bases map to TRBD1. Germline trimming cut 0 bases from V and 4 bases from J; bases unmatched to any gene: 3. The germline V gene has CDR1 KGHSY and CDR2 FQNENV. This CDR3 contains 14 residues. The chain's CDR3 is CASSQSGRGYEQYF. The DNA for the CDR3 is TGTGCCAGCAGCCAATCCGGCAGGGGGTACGAGCAGTACTTC.

To note about this clone: The same CDR3 arises from other DNA sequences in this sample as well. The chain couples TRBV2 to TRBJ1-2; 10 bases align to TRBD1. The CDR3 totals 14 residues. Germline CDR1 reads SNHLY; CDR2 reads FYNNEI. V lost 4 bases, J lost 2 bases, and 1 base stayed unmatched. The CDR3 spells CASSGQGANYGYTF. The CDR3, as DNA: TGTGCCAGCAGTGGACAGGGGGCAAACTATGGCTACACCTTC.